This is a list of T cell receptor beta chains from one sample in a study of cytomegalovirus exposure and HLA in healthy donors. Assay: immunoSEQ multiplex PCR; the TCRdb copy retains only in-frame clones and omits some. The data hold 150,000 to 180,000 clones, with around 84% observed a single time. Sequencing used PBMCs. The origin of the receptors is a woman in her forties in good health and CMV-seropositive. Both conserved end residues are part of each CDR3. Each record gives: CDR3 DNA, CDR3 protein, V gene, J gene, clone size, D gene. A D gene is named only where the DNA matches it firmly. Clone size is given for some rows only: seen once, a few or many times, or a class if the clone is expanded.

CDR3nt: TGTGCCAGCAGGAAGGGGAATCAGCCCCAGCATTTT; CDR3aa: CASRKGNQPQHF; v_gene: TRBV27; j_gene: TRBJ1-5; abundance: -; d_gene: -
CDR3nt: TGCAGCGTTGCAGCGTCAGATACGCAGTATTTT; CDR3aa: CSVAASDTQYF; v_gene: TRBV29-1; j_gene: TRBJ2-3; abundance: -; d_gene: -
CDR3nt: TGTGCCAGCAGTAAGGGACAGTTAGTGTACGAGCAGTACTTC; CDR3aa: CASSKGQLVYEQYF; v_gene: TRBV6-5; j_gene: TRBJ2-7; abundance: once; d_gene: TRBD1
CDR3nt: TGTGCCAGCCGGCGGGGGACAGATACGCAGTATTTT; CDR3aa: CASRRGTDTQYF; v_gene: TRBV2; j_gene: TRBJ2-3; abundance: -; d_gene: TRBD2
CDR3nt: TGTGCCAGCAGTTTATCGAGACTAGCAGGTAATGAGCAGTTCTTC; CDR3aa: CASSLSRLAGNEQFF; v_gene: TRBV27; j_gene: TRBJ2-1; abundance: -; d_gene: TRBD2
CDR3nt: TGCAGCGTTGAGGCGGACACAGATACGCAGTATTTT; CDR3aa: CSVEADTDTQYF; v_gene: TRBV29-1; j_gene: TRBJ2-3; abundance: once; d_gene: -
CDR3nt: TGCAGCGTTGAAAGGGTAGGCCCAGGGGATACGCAGTATTTT; CDR3aa: CSVERVGPGDTQYF; v_gene: TRBV29-1; j_gene: TRBJ2-3; abundance: -; d_gene: -
CDR3nt: TGTGCCAGCAGCTTATCCCCCCTCGAGCAGTACTTC; CDR3aa: CASSLSPLEQYF; v_gene: TRBV7-2; j_gene: TRBJ2-7; abundance: -; d_gene: -
CDR3nt: TGTGCCAGCAGCTTAACGGGGCTAGCGCGCCTCAAAAACATTCAGTACTTC; CDR3aa: CASSLTGLARLKNIQYF; v_gene: TRBV7-2; j_gene: TRBJ2-4; abundance: -; d_gene: -
CDR3nt: TGTGCCAGCTCAGTGGTCGGGACTAGCGGGACCCCTTACGAGCAGTACTTC; CDR3aa: CASSVVGTSGTPYEQYF; v_gene: TRBV18; j_gene: TRBJ2-7; abundance: -; d_gene: TRBD2
CDR3nt: TGTGCCTCTTCCGGGACTAGCGACTACGAGCAGTACTTC; CDR3aa: CASSGTSDYEQYF; v_gene: TRBV9; j_gene: TRBJ2-7; abundance: -; d_gene: TRBD2
CDR3nt: TGCGCCAGCAGCCTGGGCCCGGGCGGAGGAGAGACGCAGTATTTT; CDR3aa: CASSLGPGGGETQYF; v_gene: TRBV5-1; j_gene: TRBJ2-3; abundance: once; d_gene: -
CDR3nt: TGTGCCAGCAGCTCACGGACAGGGGCTCTGGTATACGGCTACACCTTC; CDR3aa: CASSSRTGALVYGYTF; v_gene: TRBV7-9; j_gene: TRBJ1-2; abundance: -; d_gene: TRBD1
CDR3nt: TGCGCCAGCAGTCGCGGACAGGGGGGTGAAAAACTGTTTTTT; CDR3aa: CASSRGQGGEKLFF; v_gene: TRBV23-1; j_gene: TRBJ1-4; abundance: -; d_gene: TRBD1
CDR3nt: TGTGCCAGTAGACCGGACAGGGCCATAAAGTATGGCTACACCTTC; CDR3aa: CASRPDRAIKYGYTF; v_gene: TRBV19; j_gene: TRBJ1-2; abundance: -; d_gene: TRBD1
CDR3nt: TGTGCCAGCAGAGGACAGGGCGATGGAAACACCATATATTTT; CDR3aa: CASRGQGDGNTIYF; v_gene: TRBV9; j_gene: TRBJ1-3; abundance: -; d_gene: TRBD1
CDR3nt: TGTGCCAGCAGCTTAAGCCTGACCTTTGGAGGGTCCTACGAGCAGTACTTC; CDR3aa: CASSLSLTFGGSYEQYF; v_gene: TRBV11-3; j_gene: TRBJ2-7; abundance: -; d_gene: -
CDR3nt: TGTGCCAGCAGCGAACAGCTGAATGAGCAGTTCTTC; CDR3aa: CASSEQLNEQFF; v_gene: TRBV7-9; j_gene: TRBJ2-1; abundance: -; d_gene: -
CDR3nt: TGTGCCAGCAGCCGGTGTGAAGCTTTCTTT; CDR3aa: CASSRCEAFF; v_gene: TRBV7-9; j_gene: TRBJ1-1; abundance: -; d_gene: -
CDR3nt: TGTGCCAGCAGCGGACTACTAGCGGGAGGGCTGAATGAGCAGTTCTTC; CDR3aa: CASSGLLAGGLNEQFF; v_gene: TRBV9; j_gene: TRBJ2-1; abundance: -; d_gene: TRBD2
CDR3nt: TGTGCCAGTAGTATACAGCAGGGGGCATTCGAGCAGTACTTC; CDR3aa: CASSIQQGAFEQYF; v_gene: TRBV19; j_gene: TRBJ2-7; abundance: -; d_gene: TRBD1
CDR3nt: TGTGCCATCAGTGACCCAGGGACAGTAAGCTACGAGCAGTACTTC; CDR3aa: CAISDPGTVSYEQYF; v_gene: TRBV10-3; j_gene: TRBJ2-7; abundance: -; d_gene: TRBD1
CDR3nt: TGTGCCAGCAGTCCACCGGGACTAGCGGGACCGGGGGAGCTGTTTTTT; CDR3aa: CASSPPGLAGPGELFF; v_gene: TRBV27; j_gene: TRBJ2-2; abundance: -; d_gene: TRBD2
CDR3nt: TGCGCCAGCAGCTGGGGGACTAGCGTGGCCGGGGAGCTGTTTTTT; CDR3aa: CASSWGTSVAGELFF; v_gene: TRBV5-1; j_gene: TRBJ2-2; abundance: -; d_gene: TRBD2
CDR3nt: TGTGCCTGGTGGACAGGGGGCTCAAGCACTGAAGCTTTCTTT; CDR3aa: CAWWTGGSSTEAFF; v_gene: TRBV30; j_gene: TRBJ1-1; abundance: -; d_gene: TRBD1
CDR3nt: TGTGCCAGCAGCTTAGCCGGGGCGGGGGACACCATATATTTT; CDR3aa: CASSLAGAGDTIYF; v_gene: TRBV7-6; j_gene: TRBJ1-3; abundance: -; d_gene: -